The rows below give T cell receptor beta chains drawn from one sample of a study of shared clonotypes between healthy human individuals. This table comes from immunoSEQ multiplex PCR, and its TCRdb copy is limited to in-frame clones, with some not included. Of about 1.5 million clones in the sample, 95% to 99% were seen once. Sequencing was carried out using naive CD4+ T cells sorted from blood. These receptor sequences come from a man younger than 40 in good health. The CDR3 runs from the conserved cysteine through the conserved F or W. The order of the fields is J gene, V gene, D gene, CDR3 DNA, CDR3 protein. D genes are given only for firm matches.

J: TRBJ1-2; V: TRBV28; D: -; DNA: TGTGCCAGCATGGAGGGACATGGCTACACCTTC; CDR3: CASMEGHGYTF
J: TRBJ2-7; V: TRBV15; D: -; DNA: TGTGCCACCAGCAGAGAGGGGCTGGGCTACGAGCAGTACTTC; CDR3: CATSREGLGYEQYF
J: TRBJ2-5; V: TRBV5-4; D: -; DNA: TGTGCCAGCAGCCCCCCCGCCCAAGAGACCCAGTACTTC; CDR3: CASSPPAQETQYF
J: TRBJ2-5; V: TRBV5-8; D: TRBD2; DNA: TGTGCCAGCAGCTCCGGGACTAGCGGGATTAGTGAGACCCAGTACTTC; CDR3: CASSSGTSGISETQYF
J: TRBJ1-3; V: TRBV18; D: -; DNA: TGTGCCAGCTCTCTTGACCAGGCTACTGGAAACACCATATATTTT; CDR3: CASSLDQATGNTIYF
J: TRBJ2-1; V: TRBV28; D: TRBD1; DNA: TGTGCCAGCAGTAAAGACAGGGTCTACAATGAGCAGTTCTTC; CDR3: CASSKDRVYNEQFF
J: TRBJ2-7; V: TRBV29-1; D: TRBD1; DNA: TGCAGCGTTGAGACCGGACAGGGCGTCCACGAGCAGTACTTC; CDR3: CSVETGQGVHEQYF
J: TRBJ2-3; V: TRBV20-1; D: -; DNA: TGCAGTGCTAGAGCGCAAGATACGCAGTATTTT; CDR3: CSARAQDTQYF
J: TRBJ2-5; V: TRBV2; D: -; DNA: TGTGCCAGCAGCAGGGTACAAGAGACCCAGTACTTC; CDR3: CASSRVQETQYF
J: TRBJ2-1; V: TRBV9; D: -; DNA: TGTGCCAGCAGCGTAGTCCCATACAATGAGCAGTTCTTC; CDR3: CASSVVPYNEQFF
J: TRBJ1-5; V: TRBV27; D: TRBD1; DNA: TGTGCCAGCAGTCTTCACGGGACAGGGGGCCGACAGCCCCAGCATTTT; CDR3: CASSLHGTGGRQPQHF
J: TRBJ2-7; V: TRBV14; D: -; DNA: TGTGCCAGCAGCCGTCTTGCGGGCCAACTTTACGAGCAGTACTTC; CDR3: CASSRLAGQLYEQYF
J: TRBJ2-5; V: TRBV18; D: TRBD2; DNA: TGTGCCAGCTCACCACTGTCTCTAGCGGGAGGGCCTTACCAAGAGACCCAGTACTTC; CDR3: CASSPLSLAGGPYQETQYF
J: TRBJ2-7; V: TRBV18; D: -; DNA: TGTGCCAGCTCACCACCGACAGGAGGGACCTACGAGCAGTACTTC; CDR3: CASSPPTGGTYEQYF
J: TRBJ2-7; V: TRBV10-2; D: TRBD2; DNA: TGCGCCAGTAAGGGACAGGTTTATTGGGAGAAGTCTAGCGGGAGTCCCTACGAGCAGTACTTC; CDR3: CASKGQVYWEKSSGSPYEQYF
J: TRBJ1-5; V: TRBV6-1; D: -; DNA: TGTGCCAGCAGTGAAGCGTTCGGCAGGGTGGATCAGCCCCAGCATTTT; CDR3: CASSEAFGRVDQPQHF
J: TRBJ2-1; V: TRBV11-2; D: TRBD2; DNA: TGTGCCAGCAGCCCCCCGGGACTAGCGGGAACAAATAACAATGAGCAGTTCTTC; CDR3: CASSPPGLAGTNNNEQFF
J: TRBJ1-5; V: TRBV2; D: -; DNA: TGTGCCAGCAGTGAAATTGCGGGGGCCAGGTCGCAGCCCCAGCATTTT; CDR3: CASSEIAGARSQPQHF
J: TRBJ2-3; V: TRBV9; D: TRBD2; DNA: TGTGCCAGCACCTTCACAGCGGGGACAGATACGCAGTATTTT; CDR3: CASTFTAGTDTQYF
J: TRBJ1-5; V: TRBV6-6; D: TRBD1; DNA: TGTGCCAGCAGGCCAACAGGGGGCCTTCAGCCCCAGCATTTT; CDR3: CASRPTGGLQPQHF
J: TRBJ1-1; V: TRBV18; D: TRBD1; DNA: TGTGCCAGCTCACCAAGGGACAGATGGGACGACACTGAAGCTTTCTTT; CDR3: CASSPRDRWDDTEAFF
J: TRBJ2-5; V: TRBV5-6; D: -; DNA: TGTGCCAGCAGCCAGGGACCCAGCCAAGAGACCCAGTACTTC; CDR3: CASSQGPSQETQYF
J: TRBJ2-1; V: TRBV30; D: TRBD2; DNA: TGTGCCTGGAGTGTACTAGCGGGAGGGCCCGAGCAGTTCTTC; CDR3: CAWSVLAGGPEQFF
J: TRBJ2-7; V: TRBV27; D: TRBD1; DNA: TGTGCCAGCTGGACAGGGAGCTCCTACGAGCAGTACTTC; CDR3: CASWTGSSYEQYF
J: TRBJ1-3; V: TRBV29-1; D: -; DNA: TGCAGCGTTGTAAGTGACTCTGGAAACACCATATATTTT; CDR3: CSVVSDSGNTIYF
J: TRBJ1-1; V: TRBV14; D: -; DNA: TGTGCCAGCAGCCAAGAGCTGGGGACTGAAGCTTTCTTT; CDR3: CASSQELGTEAFF
J: TRBJ2-2; V: TRBV5-1; D: -; DNA: TGCGCCAGCAGCTTCGGGACACCTAACACCGGGGAGCTGTTTTTT; CDR3: CASSFGTPNTGELFF